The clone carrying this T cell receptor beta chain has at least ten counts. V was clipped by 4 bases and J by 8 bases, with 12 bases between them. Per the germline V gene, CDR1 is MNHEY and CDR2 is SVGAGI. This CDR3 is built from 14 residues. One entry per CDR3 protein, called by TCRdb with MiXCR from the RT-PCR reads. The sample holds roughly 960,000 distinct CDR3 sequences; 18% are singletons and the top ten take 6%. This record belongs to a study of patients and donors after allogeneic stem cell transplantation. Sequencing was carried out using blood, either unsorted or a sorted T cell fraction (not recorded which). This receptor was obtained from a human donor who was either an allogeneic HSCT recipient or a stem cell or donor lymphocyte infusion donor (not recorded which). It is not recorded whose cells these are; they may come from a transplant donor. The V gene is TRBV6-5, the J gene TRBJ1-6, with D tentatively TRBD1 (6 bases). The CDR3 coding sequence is TGTGCCAGCAGTTTACGGGACACGTATTCACCCCTCCACTTT. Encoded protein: CASSLRDTYSPLHF.